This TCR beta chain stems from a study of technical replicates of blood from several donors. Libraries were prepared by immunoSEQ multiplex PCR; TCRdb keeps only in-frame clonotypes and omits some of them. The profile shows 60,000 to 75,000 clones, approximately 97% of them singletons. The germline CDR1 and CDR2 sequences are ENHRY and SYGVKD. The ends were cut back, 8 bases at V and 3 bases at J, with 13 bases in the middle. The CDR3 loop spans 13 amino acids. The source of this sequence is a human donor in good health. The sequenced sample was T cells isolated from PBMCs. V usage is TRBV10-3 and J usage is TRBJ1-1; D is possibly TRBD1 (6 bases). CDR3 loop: CAIGDRHYTEAFF. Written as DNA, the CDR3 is TGTGCCATCGGAGACAGGCACTACACTGAAGCTTTCTTT.